A single sample gave rise to the 21 T cell receptor beta chains below, sequenced in a study of tumor-infiltrating lymphocytes in primary liver carcinoma. Total RNA (around 0.45 ug) served as template for TCR beta cDNA synthesis primed by a constant-region primer. A slightly modified ARM-PCR protocol with three nested multiplex PCR rounds produced these TCR beta libraries. With TRBV1-TRBV30 forward primers and a C-beta reverse primer, the first two PCR rounds were run for 9 to 10 cycles each. TCRdb re-called the multiplex PCR reads with MiXCR, one entry per CDR3 protein. The sample contains around 330,000 distinct CDR3 sequences, 65% of which appear only once. Extraction also yielded germline DNA, while blood RNA was obtained from unsorted whole blood. The sample comprised peripheral blood. Receptor source: a man aged 35-49 years with primary liver carcinoma and hepatitis B virus infection.

Ten or more counts support this clonotype. V is TRBV4-2 and J is TRBJ2-7, with D possibly TRBD2 on 6 matching bases. Trimming shortened V by 1 base and J by 4 bases, and 20 bases separated the two germline ends. This CDR3 comprises 17 residues. Germline V lookup: CDR1 LGHNA, CDR2 YNFKEQ. The CDR3 loop reads CASSQGSSSGLYYEQYF. CDR3 DNA sequence: TGTGCCAGCAGCCAAGGAAGCAGTTCGGGACTCTATTACGAGCAGTACTTC.

Comment on this clonotype: A read error may be the cause here, since a much bigger clone is one base away. The chain links TRBV29-1 to TRBJ2-5, with a tentative D call TRBD1 (6 bases). With 7 bases removed from V and 5 bases from J, the gap between germline ends came to 20 bases. Germline values: CDR1 SQVTM, CDR2 ANQGSEA. The CDR3 covers 14 residues. CDR3 sequence: CSAGIGGSRETQYF. DNA of the CDR3: TGCAGCGCCGGGATAGGGGGTTCTCGGGAGACCCAGTACTTC.

Comments on this clonotype: A read error may be the cause here, since a much bigger clone is one base away. As the CDR3 is not closed by the conserved phenylalanine or tryptophan, this likely results from a read error. The chain recombines TRBV7-9 with TRBJ2-7; 7 bases line up with TRBD1. The ends lost 5 bases at V and 4 bases at J; junction bases unmatched: 11. The CDR3 has 15 residues. The germline CDR1 and CDR2 sequences are SEHNR and FQNEAQ (reference sequence). In DNA, the CDR3 is TGTGCCAGCAGCCCTACCACAGGGGCTGGATACGAGCAGTACATC. This translates into CASSPTTGAGYEQYI.

The rearrangement uses TRBV6-2 or TRBV6-3 and TRBJ2-3, with no clear D. The CDR3 extends over 14 amino acids. Trimming left V 6 bases short and J 6 bases short, with 16 bases between. The V gene's germline CDR1 is MNHEY and CDR2 SVGEGT. DNA for the CDR3: TGTGCCAGCAGCCCTGTGAGGCGCTGGGATACGCAGTATTTT. Residues: CASSPVRRWDTQYF.

For this clonotype: One end of the junction is discordant with germline, which a read error may explain. The chain links TRBV11-2 to TRBJ2-7; D unresolved. Germline CDR1 and CDR2: SGHAT and FQNNGV. CDR3 length: 13 residues. In DNA, the CDR3 is TGTGCCAGTAGCCCCGGAACGGAATACGAGCACTACTTC. Its protein product is CASSPGTEYEHYF.

About this clonotype itself: Since a much larger clone is just one base distant, this may be a read error. The chain employs TRBV6-2 or TRBV6-3 and TRBJ2-7, with D possibly matching TRBD2 (5 bases). V lost 6 bases and J lost 4, with 19 bases in between. The V gene's germline CDR1 is MNHEY and CDR2 SVGEGT. This CDR3 is built from 15 residues. The CDR3 spells CASSHGKAIQYEQYF. In DNA form, the CDR3 reads TGTGCCAGCAGCCACGGGAAGGCCATTCAATACGAGCAGTACTTC.

This chain uses TRBV7-9 with TRBJ2-4; possibly TRBD2 for D (6 bases). With 0 bases removed from V and 8 bases from J, the gap between germline ends came to 14 bases. The CDR3 sequence is 15 residues long. From germline, CDR1 is SEHNR and CDR2 FQNEAQ (reference sequence). For the CDR3, the DNA is TGTGCCAGCAGCTTAGCCGTCGGGAGAAGGGACATTCAGTACTTC. Translating gives CASSLAVGRRDIQYF. Using reference TRBV7-9 and TRBJ2-4 for the parts outside the CDR3, the full variable domain is DTGVSQNPRHKITKRGQNVTFRCDPISEHNRLYWYRQTLGQGPEFLTYFQNEAQLEKSRLLSDRFSAERPKGSFSTLEIQRTEQGDSAMYLCASSLAVGRRDIQYFGAGTRLSVL.

This clonotype was picked up many times. Here the CDR3 DNA reads TGTGCCAGCAGCTTGGGGACTAGCGGGAGGGCCTACGCTGAGCAGTTCTTC. This sequence encodes CASSLGTSGRAYAEQFF. The J gene is TRBJ2-1, the V gene TRBV5-4, with 15 bases aligning to TRBD2. Trimming took 0 bases from V and 9 from J; bases not matched to a gene: 7. The CDR3 is 17 residues long. Germline lookup yields CDR1 SGHNT and CDR2 YYREEE (reference sequence).

This clonotype showed up just once. V gene TRBV11-2 combines with J gene TRBJ2-7, with D perhaps matching TRBD1 (5 bases). Deletions cut 5 bases from V and 7 bases from J, with 24 bases between. This CDR3 is built from 16 residues. Germline V gene lookup returns CDR1 SGHAT and CDR2 FQNNGV. The CDR3 protein is CASSTGAWTWAGEQYF. DNA for the CDR3: TGTGCCAGCAGCACCGGCGCCTGGACATGGGCCGGAGAGCAGTACTTC. Full variable domain (missing parts from reference TRBV11-2 and TRBJ2-7): EAGVAQSPRYKIIEKRQSVAFWCNPISGHATLYWYQQILGQGPKLLIQFQNNGVVDDSQLPKDRFSAERLKGVDSTLKIQPAKLEDSAVYLCASSTGAWTWAGEQYFGPGTRLTVT.

This rearrangement joins TRBV10-3 to TRBJ2-6; 8 bases agree with TRBD1. Per germline, CDR1 ENHRY and CDR2 SYGVKD. This CDR3 region has 19 residues. V trimming: 4 bases; J trimming: 0 bases; junction bases outside the gene matches: 11. The CDR3 here is CAISALTGAVSSGANVLTF. CDR3 nucleotides: TGTGCCATCAGTGCATTGACAGGGGCGGTTAGCTCTGGGGCCAACGTCCTGACTTTC.

The chain employs TRBV28 and TRBJ2-6; D ambiguous. Germline CDR1 reads MDHEN; CDR2 reads SYDVKM. The CDR3 contains 14 residues. Trimming shortened V by 7 bases and J by 0 bases, and 7 bases separated the two germline ends. The DNA for the CDR3 is TGTGCCAGCAAAACCTACTCTGGGGCCAACGTCCTGACTTTC. Protein sequence: CASKTYSGANVLTF. Variable domain in full (rest from reference TRBV28 and TRBJ2-6): DVKVTQSSRYLVKRTGEKVFLECVQDMDHENMFWYRQDPGLGLRLIYFSYDVKMKEKGDIPEGYSVSREKKERFSLILESASTNQTSMYLCASKTYSGANVLTFGAGSRLTVL.

Worth noting for this clonotype: At one of its ends the junction is not consistent with the germline gene, which may arise from a read error. The chain combines TRBV6-2 or TRBV6-3 with TRBJ1-1; the D gene is possibly TRBD1 (5 bases). CDR1 is MNHEY and CDR2 is SVGEGT in the germline V gene. CDR3 length equals 13 residues. The CDR3 sequence is CASRLTENSETFF. The CDR3 nucleotides are TGTGCCAGCCGACTGACAGAAAACAGTGAAACTTTCTTT.

Notes on this clonotype: This clone may be a read error of a much larger clone one base away. The gene calls are TRBV6-1 and TRBJ2-7; TRBD1 matches at 7 bases. The CDR3 covers 13 residues. The J segment lost 3 bases and the V segment lost 5 bases, leaving 4 bases of the junction unmatched. Germline V gene lookup returns CDR1 MNHNS and CDR2 SASEGT. CDR3 sequence reads: CASSNWDSYEQYF. Here the CDR3 DNA reads TGTGCCAGCAGTAATTGGGACAGCTACGAGCAGTACTTC.

Details on this clonotype: An end of the junction does not agree with germline; a read error may underlie this. The chain joins TRBV6-5 to TRBJ2-7; D remains ambiguous. This CDR3 has 13 amino acids. Germline V CDR1 and CDR2: MNHEY, SVGAGI. The CDR3 is CAGSGLSSYEQYF. The CDR3 coding sequence is TGTGCCGGCAGTGGGTTGAGCTCCTACGAGCAGTACTTC.

This clonotype was detected once. The conserved phenylalanine or tryptophan normally closing the CDR3 is absent here, so this likely arose from a read error. V and J are TRBV6-5 and TRBJ2-1, with 11 bases aligning to TRBD2. J gave up 9 bases and V 9 bases, and 7 bases lay outside the gene matches. Germline lookup yields CDR1 MNHEY and CDR2 SVGAGI. CDR3 size: 13 residues. CDR3 sequence reads: CARGSGRAGEQFL. DNA for the CDR3: TGTGCCAGGGGTAGCGGGAGGGCCGGTGAGCAGTTCTTA.

On this clonotype: The germline gene is not matched at one end of the junction; a read error may be the cause. CDR3 region: CASKRGEGPTDMQYF. The DNA of the CDR3 is TGTGCCAGCAAGAGGGGGGAGGGTCCTACAGATATGCAGTATTTT. This chain connects TRBV7-8 to TRBJ2-3, with D possibly TRBD2 on 7 matching bases. CDR3 length equals 15 residues. CDR1 and CDR2 from the germline V gene are SGHVS and FQNEAQ. The complete variable domain, with remaining parts taken from reference TRBV7-8 and TRBJ2-3, reads GAGVSQSPRYKVAKRGQDVALRCDPISGHVSLFWYQQALGQGPEFLTYFQNEAQLDKSGLPSDRFFAERPEGSVSTLKIQRTQQEDSAVYLCASKRGEGPTDMQYFGPGTRLTVL.

A remark on this clonotype: Being one base from a much bigger clone, this may be a read error. The rearrangement joins TRBV4-2 to TRBJ2-1, with D maybe TRBD1 (6 bases). V was shortened by 0 bases and J by 3 bases, with 12 bases between the two germline ends. CDR1 and CDR2 (germline): LGHNA, YNFKEQ. This CDR3 has 16 amino acids. CDR3 loop: CASSQDIQGSYNEQFF. The CDR3 DNA sequence: TGTGCCAGCAGCCAAGATATACAGGGAAGCTACAATGAGCAGTTCTTC.

The CDR3 DNA reads TGCATCGCCTACACGGCTCCGGGACTAGCGGGAGAGACCCAGTACTTC. Its translation is CIAYTAPGLAGETQYF. V usage is TRBV29-1 and J usage is TRBJ2-5, with 12 bases fitting TRBD2. Germline assignment: CDR1 SQVTM and CDR2 ANQGSEA. The CDR3 contains 16 residues. Based on the CDR3 plus reference TRBV29-1 and TRBJ2-5, the full variable domain is SAVISQKPSRDICQRGTSLTIQCQVDSQVTMMFWYRQQPGQSLTLIATANQGSEATYESGFVIDKFPISRPNLTFSTLTVSNMSPEDSSIYLCIAYTAPGLAGETQYFGPGTRLLVL.

This clonotype was found a few times. A much larger clone sits a single nucleotide away, making a read error possible. The chain uses TRBV4-3 and TRBJ2-6; the D gene is possibly TRBD1 (6 bases). The CDR3 spans 16 residues. The V gene's germline CDR1 is LGHNA and CDR2 YSLEER. This chain's CDR3 is CASRQTTGPGANVLTF. CDR3 bases: TGTGCCAGCAGACAAACTACAGGGCCCGGGGCCAACGTCCTGACTTTC.

This clonotype turned up a few times. Given the absence of the conserved phenylalanine or tryptophan at the CDR3 end, a read error is likely. V is TRBV4-1 and J is TRBJ2-7; 8 positions match TRBD2. The CDR3 has 16 residues. Trimming cost V 4 bases and J 2 bases; bases outside gene matches: 10. Germline CDR1 MGHRA, CDR2 YSYEKL. The chain's CDR3 is CASSRSGGTRAYEQYL. CDR3 sequence (DNA): TGCGCCAGCAGCCGATCCGGCGGGACTAGGGCCTACGAGCAGTACTTA.

Of note for this clonotype: A clone one base away is much larger, so this may be a read error. V and J are TRBV7-8 and TRBJ2-7, with D perhaps matching TRBD1 (7 bases). The CDR3 covers 15 residues. Germline CDR1 SGHVS, CDR2 FQNEAQ. The CDR3: CASSLAAGGTYDQYF. The CDR3 bases are TGTGCCAGCAGCTTAGCTGCAGGGGGGACCTACGATCAGTACTTC.